These 8 T cell receptor beta chains were sequenced from one sample in a study of T cells after yellow fever vaccination. TCRdb reprocessed the 5' RACE reads via MiXCR and lists one record per CDR3 protein. The profile shows a few hundred thousand distinct CDR3 sequences, approximately 13% of them singletons. Sequenced material: CD4+ T cells sorted from PBMCs, taken 45 days after the yellow fever booster vaccination. These receptors came from a man aged 25-40 years who received the YFV17D yellow fever vaccine.

The J gene is TRBJ2-5, the V gene TRBV20-1; 7 nucleotides align to TRBD2. From germline, CDR1 is DFQATT and CDR2 SNEGSKA (reference sequence). The junction had 10 bases not matched to a gene; V was cut back by 5 bases and J by 4 bases. The length of the CDR3 is 14 residues. This CDR3 is CSAQLAQDRETQYF. In DNA form, the CDR3 reads TGCAGTGCTCAACTAGCGCAAGATCGAGAGACCCAGTACTTC.

The chain uses TRBV9 and TRBJ2-2, with TRBD2 identical over 8 bases. In germline, CDR1 is SGDLS, CDR2 YYNGEE. Trimming cost V 7 bases and J 6 bases; bases outside gene matches: 11. This CDR3 has 15 residues. The DNA of the CDR3 is TGTGCCAGCGGTGGGACTAGTGGTAAACCCGGGGAGCTGTTTTTT. It yields the protein CASGGTSGKPGELFF.

This clonotype was seen a few times. The chain employs TRBV5-1 and TRBJ2-1, with D perhaps TRBD1 (9 bases). The germline V gene encodes CDR1 SGHRS and CDR2 YFSETQ. The CDR3 totals 22 residues. Trimming removed 0 bases at V and 8 bases at J, with 36 bases between. CDR3 amino acids: CASSLAIVTGGAGTRVTHEQFF. The DNA for the CDR3 is TGCGCCAGCAGCTTGGCCATCGTGACAGGGGGTGCCGGGACTAGAGTAACCCATGAGCAGTTCTTC.

This clonotype was observed a few times. The chain employs TRBV4-3 and TRBJ2-3, with a weak D call TRBD2 (7 bases). V dropped 8 bases and J dropped 5 bases, with 23 bases sitting between them. The CDR3 contains 16 residues. The V gene's germline CDR1 is LGHNA and CDR2 YSLEER. The CDR3 here is CASAFEGEGRGDTQYF. CDR3 DNA sequence: TGCGCCAGCGCCTTCGAGGGGGAGGGCCGTGGAGATACGCAGTATTTT.

The table lists this clonotype with many counts. It is unclear where the CDR3 begins or ends on the DNA, so no DNA is shown, and the CDR3 is as TCRdb lists it. The chain uses TRBV5-5 and TRBJ2-2; no DNA check was done on the table's D call, TRBD1. The CDR3 is made up of 15 amino acids, end residues included. Germline lookup yields CDR1 SGHKS and CDR2 YYEKEE (reference sequence). CDR3: CASSFPRGKVGSCFF.

This rearrangement joins TRBV29-1 to TRBJ2-3, with a possible D match to TRBD2 (5 bases). With 7 bases removed from V and 8 bases from J, the gap between germline ends came to 13 bases. CDR1 and CDR2 from the germline V gene are SQVTM and ANQGSEA. This CDR3 is 11 amino acids long. The CDR3 loop reads CSDAEGATQYF. The CDR3 bases are TGCAGCGACGCCGAGGGCGCTACGCAGTATTTT.

This clonotype has a handful of counts. V usage is TRBV7-2 and J usage is TRBJ2-3; TRBD2 aligns across 7 bases. There are 15 residues in the CDR3. Trimming took 5 bases from V and 5 from J; bases not matched to a gene: 10. From germline, CDR1 is SGHTA and CDR2 FQGNSA. The DNA for the CDR3 is TGTGCCAGCAGCCTGGCGGGAGAAAGGGGAGATACGCAGTATTTT. Translation: CASSLAGERGDTQYF.

The chain uses TRBV12-3 or TRBV12-4 and TRBJ2-5; possibly TRBD1 or TRBD2 for D (5 bases each). V was clipped by 1 base and J by 5 bases, with 14 bases between them. The CDR3 length is 15 residues. The CDR3 region has the DNA TGTGCCAGCAGTTTAGGGGGACGAGTTCACGAGACCCAGTACTTC. Protein: CASSLGGRVHETQYF.